This is a list of T cell receptor beta chains from one sample in a study of siplizumab effects on memory and regulatory T cells. Clones were read by immunoSEQ multiplex PCR, and TCRdb kept only the in-frame ones, dropping some. The sample includes some 100,000 clones, about 91% of them seen just once. The material sequenced was Tregs sorted from blood. These receptors were obtained from a human donor in good health. Each CDR3 is given with its conserved first and last residue. The D gene is left open where the match is weak. Rows may omit the clone size; those that give it use once, few, many or a size class.

>16|TRBD2|TRBJ2-2|.|TRBV4-1
TGCGCCAGCAGCCGTCGGACTAGTTCACGGACCGGGGAGCTGTTTTTT
CASSRRTSSRTGELFF
>15|.|TRBJ2-1|once|TRBV28
TGTGCCAGCAGTTTACCAGGGCGGGGAAAAAATGAGCAGTTCTTC
CASSLPGRGKNEQFF
>14|.|TRBJ2-7|.|TRBV7-2
TGTGCCAGCAGCTTAGCTCTAAGCTCCTACGAGCAGTACTTC
CASSLALSSYEQYF
>16|.|TRBJ2-3|.|TRBV7-9
TGTGCCAGCAGCTTAGGGCACGGGGTCCCCACAGATACGCAGTATTTT
CASSLGHGVPTDTQYF
>12|.|TRBJ1-1|.|TRBV5-8
TGTGCCAGCAGCGACATGAACACTGAAGCTTTCTTT
CASSDMNTEAFF
>13|.|TRBJ2-1|.|TRBV11-3
TGTGCCAGCAGCTTCGGACTCAACAATGAGCAGTTCTTC
CASSFGLNNEQFF
>14|TRBD1|TRBJ1-2|.|TRBV7-9
TGTGCCAGCAGCTTCCAGACAGGGGGCCCTGGCTACACCTTC
CASSFQTGGPGYTF
>14|.|TRBJ2-5|.|TRBV9
TGTGCCAGCAGCCTATGGGACGGCCAAGAGACCCAGTACTTC
CASSLWDGQETQYF
>13|.|TRBJ2-3|.|TRBV29-1
TGCAGCGTCGGGCCTGTACTCACAGATACGCAGTATTTT
CSVGPVLTDTQYF
>15|.|TRBJ2-5|once|TRBV11-1
TGTGCCAGCAGCCTTCACCAGGGGACGAAAGAGACCCAGTACTTC
CASSLHQGTKETQYF
>14|.|TRBJ1-1|.|TRBV11-2
TGTGCCAGCAGCTTAGCAGGGTTGAACACTGAAGCTTTCTTT
CASSLAGLNTEAFF
>13|.|TRBJ1-1|.|TRBV4-2
TGTGCCAGCAGGCCATCCGAGGGCCCTGAAGCTTTCTTT
CASRPSEGPEAFF
>13|TRBD1|TRBJ2-2|.|TRBV19
TGTGCCAGTAGCGGACAGGGGATCGGGGAGCTGTTTTTT
CASSGQGIGELFF
>14|.|TRBJ2-7|.|TRBV18
TGTGCCAGCTCACGGGTCGTGGGCAGGTACGAGCAGTACTTC
CASSRVVGRYEQYF
>18|TRBD1|TRBJ2-5|.|TRBV5-1
TGCGCCAGCAGCTTGGGTGACCGGGGGACAGGGGCCCAAGAGACCCAGTACTTC
CASSLGDRGTGAQETQYF
>13|.|TRBJ1-1|once|TRBV5-1
TGCGCCAGCAGCTTGGGGTCTCGGGTTGAAGCTTTCTTT
CASSLGSRVEAFF
>17|.|TRBJ1-5|.|TRBV19
TGTGCCAGTAGTATTATCCATGCAGAGTATAGCAATCAGCCCCAGCATTTT
CASSIIHAEYSNQPQHF
>13|.|TRBJ2-7|.|TRBV7-3
TGTGCCAGCAGCTTAGAACCTACCTACGAGCAGTACTTC
CASSLEPTYEQYF
>15|.|TRBJ2-7|.|TRBV5-1
TGCGCCAGCAGCGGGGGGGGACAGACCCACTACGAGCAGTACTTC
CASSGGGQTHYEQYF
>11|.|TRBJ2-7|.|TRBV11-2
TGTGCCAGCAGCTTTCACTACGAGCAGTACTTC
CASSFHYEQYF
>10|.|TRBJ2-1|.|TRBV20-1
TGCAGTGCTACTCGACAACAGCAGTTCTTC
CSATRQQQFF
>20|TRBD2|TRBJ2-3|.|TRBV6-1
TGTGCCAGCAGTGAAATGTGGCGGCTAGCGGTCCGATCTGGCACAGATACGCAGTATTTT
CASSEMWRLAVRSGTDTQYF
>11|.|TRBJ1-4|.|TRBV20-1
TGCAGTGCTTGGCACGGCGAAAAACTGTTTTTT
CSAWHGEKLFF
>12|.|TRBJ2-7|.|TRBV10-2
TGCGCCACTACTGGGGGCTCCTACGAGCAGTACTTC
CATTGGSYEQYF
>14|.|TRBJ1-1|.|TRBV6-5
TGTGCCAGCAGTGAGAACGGACTATTCGCTGAAGCTTTCTTT
CASSENGLFAEAFF
>16|.|TRBJ2-5|.|TRBV11-2
TGTGCCAGCAGCCTCCAACCCATGACTAGTCAAGAGACCCAGTACTTC
CASSLQPMTSQETQYF
>14|TRBD2|TRBJ2-2|.|TRBV30
TGTGCCTGGAGTGTAGGACTAGCAGTCGGGGAGCTGTTTTTT
CAWSVGLAVGELFF
>15|TRBD2|TRBJ2-1|.|TRBV15
TGTGCCACCAGCAGATCTGGGACTACGGCTGGAGAGCAGTTCTTC
CATSRSGTTAGEQFF
>15|.|TRBJ2-1|.|TRBV7-3
TGTGCCAGCAGCTCCGTTTTTGCGGAGGGTGCTGAGCAGTTCTTC
CASSSVFAEGAEQFF
>15|TRBD1|TRBJ2-2|.|TRBV10-1
TGCGCCAGCAGCCCCGGGACAGCTAACACCGGGGAGCTGTTTTTT
CASSPGTANTGELFF
>18|TRBD1|TRBJ2-6|.|TRBV2
TGTGCCAGCAGTTTGCGGACAGGGGTTAGCTCTGGGGCCAACGTCCTGACTTTC
CASSLRTGVSSGANVLTF
>13|.|TRBJ1-1|few|TRBV2
TGTGCCAGCAAAGTCTGGGGACGTACTGAAGCTTTCTTT
CASKVWGRTEAFF
>15|TRBD1|TRBJ1-1|.|TRBV19
TGTGCCAGTAGGGGGGTCGGGACAGGGGACACTGAAGCTTTCTTT
CASRGVGTGDTEAFF
>17|TRBD1|TRBJ1-2|.|TRBV10-3
TGTGCCATCAGGCGCGACCGGGACAGGGATCTACTAGGTGGCTACACCTTC
CAIRRDRDRDLLGGYTF
>16|TRBD2|TRBJ2-3|.|TRBV28
TGTGCCAGCAACCCAAAGGATAGCGGGAACACAGATACGCAGTATTTT
CASNPKDSGNTDTQYF
>16|.|TRBJ2-2|.|TRBV11-3
TGTGCCAGCAGCTTAGGGGGTCGTCAGAACACCGGGGAGCTGTTTTTT
CASSLGGRQNTGELFF
>13|.|TRBJ2-7|once|TRBV19
TGTGCCAGTAGTATAGTCCCCGACTACGAGCAGTACTTC
CASSIVPDYEQYF
>16|TRBD2|TRBJ2-1|.|TRBV28
TGTGCCAGCACCGACCCGGGACTAGCGGTTTACAATGAGCAGTTCTTC
CASTDPGLAVYNEQFF
>15|.|TRBJ1-1|.|TRBV4-1
TGCGCCAGCAGCCAAGGGGCTCTACTCTCAGCTGAAGCTTTCTTT
CASSQGALLSAEAFF
>14|.|TRBJ1-3|.|TRBV28
TGTGCCAGCAGGGTGGGAAATCCCGGAAACACCATATATTTT
CASRVGNPGNTIYF
>19|TRBD2|TRBJ2-4|.|TRBV7-2
TGTGCCAGCAGCTTAACGAGGGAGAGGCTCTGGACTAGCGGAAACATTCAGTACTTC
CASSLTRERLWTSGNIQYF
>15|TRBD2|TRBJ2-5|.|TRBV2
TGTGCCAGCAGCGGTCCTCTAGCGGGGGGGGAGACCCAGTACTTC
CASSGPLAGGETQYF
>14|.|TRBJ2-5|.|TRBV5-1
TGCGCCAGCAGCTTGATCGGGGGGCCAGAGACCCAGTACTTC
CASSLIGGPETQYF
>11|.|TRBJ2-5|once|TRBV20-1
TGCAGTGCCGGGACCGGGGAGACCCAGTACTTC
CSAGTGETQYF
>14|TRBD1|TRBJ2-7|.|TRBV5-4
TGTGCCAGCAGCCAAGACGACAGGGAATACGAGCAGTACTTC
CASSQDDREYEQYF
>13|TRBD2|TRBJ2-7|.|TRBV29-1
TGCAGCGTTAAACTAGCGGGAGCTGGGGAGCAGTACTTC
CSVKLAGAGEQYF